The T cell receptor (beta chain) under discussion was sequenced for a study of monozygotic twins with inflammatory bowel disease. General study results and limits: None of the different T cell subtypes could be distinguished from one another. Limited statistical power may explain no repertoire similarity difference between concordant and discordant twins.

CDR3 length equals 17 residues. The germline CDR1 and CDR2 sequences are SGHDN and FVKESK. A note on this clonotype: The antigen remains unidentified.

Eight separate reactions per sample served to make cDNA. Template switching introduced UMIs that contain a 6-nucleotide sample barcode. Reprocessing the 5' RACE reads, TCRdb reports a single entry for every CDR3 protein and omits DNA. This sample's table reports 350,000 to 550,000 distinct CDR3 sequences. Sequenced material: blood. This receptor was taken from a human donor with ulcerative colitis or Crohn's disease, or a healthy co-twin of an affected twin (not recorded which). The V gene is TRBV14, the J gene TRBJ1-6; TCRdb reports TRBD1, a call that lacks DNA to check it against. The CDR3 reads CASSHTGGGQWNSPLHF.